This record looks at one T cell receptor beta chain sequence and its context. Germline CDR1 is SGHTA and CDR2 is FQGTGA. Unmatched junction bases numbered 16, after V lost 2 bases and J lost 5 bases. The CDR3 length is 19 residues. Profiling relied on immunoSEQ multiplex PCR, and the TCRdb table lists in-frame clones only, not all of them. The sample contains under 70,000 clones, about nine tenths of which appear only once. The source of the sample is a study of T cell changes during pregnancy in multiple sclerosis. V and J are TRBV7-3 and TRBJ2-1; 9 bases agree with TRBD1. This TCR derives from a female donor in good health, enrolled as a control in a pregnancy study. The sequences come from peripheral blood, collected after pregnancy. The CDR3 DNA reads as TGTGCCAGCAGCTTATTACCGTCCGAGACAGGGGGTGCGCACAATGAGCAGTTCTTC. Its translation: CASSLLPSETGGAHNEQFF.